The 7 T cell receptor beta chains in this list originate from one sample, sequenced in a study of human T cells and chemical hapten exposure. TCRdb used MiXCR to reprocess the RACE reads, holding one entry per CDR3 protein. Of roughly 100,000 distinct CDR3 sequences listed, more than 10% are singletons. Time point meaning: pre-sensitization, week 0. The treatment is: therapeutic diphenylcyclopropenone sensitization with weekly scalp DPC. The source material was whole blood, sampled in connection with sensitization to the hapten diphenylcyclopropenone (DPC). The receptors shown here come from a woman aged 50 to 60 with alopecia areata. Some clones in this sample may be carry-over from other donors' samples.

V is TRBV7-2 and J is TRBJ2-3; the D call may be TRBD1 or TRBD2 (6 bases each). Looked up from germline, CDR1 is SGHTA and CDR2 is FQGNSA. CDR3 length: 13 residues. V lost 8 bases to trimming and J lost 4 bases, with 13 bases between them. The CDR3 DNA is TGTGCCAGCTCGGAGGGGGGATCAGATACGCAGTATTTT. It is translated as CASSEGGSDTQYF.

The CDR3 region is CASSQDQVANYGYTF. In DNA form, the CDR3 reads TGCGCCAGCAGCCAAGATCAAGTGGCTAACTATGGCTACACCTTC. This chain uses TRBV4-1 with TRBJ1-2, with unresolved D. This CDR3 region has 15 residues. CDR1 MGHRA and CDR2 YSYEKL come from the germline V gene. V lost 0 bases, J lost 0 bases, and 8 bases lay in between.

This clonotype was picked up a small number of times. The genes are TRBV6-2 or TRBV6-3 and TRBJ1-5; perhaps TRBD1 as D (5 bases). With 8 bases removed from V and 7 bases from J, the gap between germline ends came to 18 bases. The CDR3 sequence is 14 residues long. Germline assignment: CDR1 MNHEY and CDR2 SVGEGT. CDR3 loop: CASGNSGSRQPQHF. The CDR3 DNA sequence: TGTGCCAGCGGAAACTCAGGGTCTCGGCAGCCCCAGCATTTT.

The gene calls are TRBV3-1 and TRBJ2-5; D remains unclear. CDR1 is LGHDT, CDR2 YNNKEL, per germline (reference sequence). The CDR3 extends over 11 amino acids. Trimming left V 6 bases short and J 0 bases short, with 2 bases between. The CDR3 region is CASSHQETQYF. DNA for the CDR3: TGTGCCAGCAGTCACCAAGAGACCCAGTACTTC.

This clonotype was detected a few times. The CDR3 spells CASSFQGVENEQFF. DNA for the CDR3: TGCGCCAGCAGCTTTCAGGGGGTTGAGAATGAGCAGTTCTTC. J is TRBJ2-1 and V is TRBV5-1, with 7 bases matching TRBD1. The CDR3 totals 14 residues. Germline V gene data show CDR1 as SGHRS and CDR2 as YFSETQ. Germline trimming cut 2 bases from V and 7 bases from J; bases unmatched to any gene: 6. The full variable domain, in which reference TRBV5-1 and TRBJ2-1 provide the parts outside the CDR3, is KAGVTQTPRYLIKTRGQQVTLSCSPISGHRSVSWYQQTPGQGLQFLFEYFSETQRNKGNFPGRFSGRQFSNSRSEMNVSTLELGDSALYLCASSFQGVENEQFFGPGTRLTVL.

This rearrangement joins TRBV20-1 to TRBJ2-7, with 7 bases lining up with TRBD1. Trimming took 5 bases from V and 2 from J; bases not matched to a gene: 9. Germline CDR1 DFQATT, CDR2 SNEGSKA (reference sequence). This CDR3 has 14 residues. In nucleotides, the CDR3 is TGCAGTGCTCCTAATAGACAGGGCGCCTACGAGCAGTACTTC. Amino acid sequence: CSAPNRQGAYEQYF.

The CDR3 DNA sequence: TGTGCCAGCAGTTTCCCTGGGATCGGGGAGCTGTTTTTT. As protein: CASSFPGIGELFF. The chain couples TRBV28 to TRBJ2-2, with unresolved D. CDR1 is MDHEN, CDR2 SYDVKM, per germline. This CDR3 has 13 amino acids. Trimming shortened V by 3 bases and J by 7 bases, and 9 bases separated the two germline ends.